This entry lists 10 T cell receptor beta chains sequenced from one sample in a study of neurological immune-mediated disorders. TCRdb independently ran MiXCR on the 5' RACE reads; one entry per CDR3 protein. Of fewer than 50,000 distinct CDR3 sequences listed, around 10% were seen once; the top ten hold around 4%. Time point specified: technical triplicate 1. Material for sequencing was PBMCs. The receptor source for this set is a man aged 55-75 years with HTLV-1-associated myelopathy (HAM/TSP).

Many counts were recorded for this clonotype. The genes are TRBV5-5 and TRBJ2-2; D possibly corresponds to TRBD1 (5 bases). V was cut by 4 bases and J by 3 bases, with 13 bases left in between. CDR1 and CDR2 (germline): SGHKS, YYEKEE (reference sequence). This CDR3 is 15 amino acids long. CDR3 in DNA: TGTGCCAGCAGCATCTTACAGGTCGACACCGGGGAGCTGTTTTTT. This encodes CASSILQVDTGELFF.

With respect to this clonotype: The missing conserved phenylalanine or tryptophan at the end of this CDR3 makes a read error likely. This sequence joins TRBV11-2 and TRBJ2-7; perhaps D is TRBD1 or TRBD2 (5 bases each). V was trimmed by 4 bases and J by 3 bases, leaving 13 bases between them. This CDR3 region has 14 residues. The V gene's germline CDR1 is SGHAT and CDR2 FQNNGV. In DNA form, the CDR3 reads TGTGCCAGCAGCTCACATCCGGGGCGCTACGAGCAGTACTTG. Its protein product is CASSSHPGRYEQYL.

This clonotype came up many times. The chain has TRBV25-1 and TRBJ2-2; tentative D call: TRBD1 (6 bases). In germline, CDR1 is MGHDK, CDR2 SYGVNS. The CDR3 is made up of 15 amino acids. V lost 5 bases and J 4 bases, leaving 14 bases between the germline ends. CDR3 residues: CASSTAGASTGELFF. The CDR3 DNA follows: TGTGCCAGCAGTACAGCAGGGGCGAGCACCGGGGAGCTGTTTTTT.

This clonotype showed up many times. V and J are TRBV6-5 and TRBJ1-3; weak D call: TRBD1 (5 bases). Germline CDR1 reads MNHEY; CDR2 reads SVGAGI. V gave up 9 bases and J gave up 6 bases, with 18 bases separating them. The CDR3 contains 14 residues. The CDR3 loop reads CASQGTNMLNTIYF. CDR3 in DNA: TGTGCCAGTCAAGGGACCAACATGTTAAACACCATATATTTT.

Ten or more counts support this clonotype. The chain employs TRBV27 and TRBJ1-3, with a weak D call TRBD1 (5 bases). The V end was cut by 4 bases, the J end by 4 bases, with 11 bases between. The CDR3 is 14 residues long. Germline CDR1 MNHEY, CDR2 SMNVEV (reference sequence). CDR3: CASSSGLPGNTIYF. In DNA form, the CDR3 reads TGTGCCAGCAGTTCAGGGCTACCCGGAAACACCATATATTTT.

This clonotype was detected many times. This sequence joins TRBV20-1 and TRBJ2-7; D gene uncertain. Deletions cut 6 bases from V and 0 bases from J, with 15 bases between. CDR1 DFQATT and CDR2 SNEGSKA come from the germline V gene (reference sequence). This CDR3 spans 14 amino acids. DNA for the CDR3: TGCAGTGCAAGCCAGACGCCGAGCTCCTACGAGCAGTACTTC. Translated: CSASQTPSSYEQYF.

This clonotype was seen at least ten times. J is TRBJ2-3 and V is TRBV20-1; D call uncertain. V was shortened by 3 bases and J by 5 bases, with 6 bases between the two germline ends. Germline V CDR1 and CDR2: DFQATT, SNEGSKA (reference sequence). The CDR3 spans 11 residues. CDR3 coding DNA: TGCAGTGCTAGTTGGGGAGATACGCAGTATTTT. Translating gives CSASWGDTQYF.

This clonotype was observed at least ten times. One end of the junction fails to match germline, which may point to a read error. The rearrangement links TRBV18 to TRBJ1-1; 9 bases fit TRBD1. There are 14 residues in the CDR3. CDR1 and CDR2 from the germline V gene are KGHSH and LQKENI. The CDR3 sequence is CASSPQGARTEAFF. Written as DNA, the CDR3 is TGTGCCAGCTCTCCACAGGGGGCAAGGACTGAAGCTTTCTTT. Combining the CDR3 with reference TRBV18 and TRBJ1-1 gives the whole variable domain NAGVMQNPRHLVRRRGQEARLRCSPMKGHSHVYWYRQLPEEGLKFMVYLQKENIIDESGMPKERFSAEFPKEGPSILRIQQVVRGDSAAYFCASSPQGARTEAFFGQGTRLTVV.

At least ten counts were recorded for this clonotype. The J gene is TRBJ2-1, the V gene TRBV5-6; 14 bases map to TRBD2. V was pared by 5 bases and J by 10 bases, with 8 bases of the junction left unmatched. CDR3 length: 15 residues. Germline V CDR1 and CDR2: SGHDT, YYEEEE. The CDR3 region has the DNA TGTGCCAGCAGGCCGGGGACTAGCGGGGGACGGGAGCAGTTCTTC. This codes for CASRPGTSGGREQFF.

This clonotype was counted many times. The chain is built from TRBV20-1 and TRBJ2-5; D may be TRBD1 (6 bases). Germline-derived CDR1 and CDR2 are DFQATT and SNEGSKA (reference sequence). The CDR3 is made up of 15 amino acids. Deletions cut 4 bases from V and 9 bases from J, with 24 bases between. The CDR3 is CSANPVGQDVWAQYF. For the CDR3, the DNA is TGCAGTGCTAACCCGGTGGGACAAGACGTATGGGCCCAGTACTTC.